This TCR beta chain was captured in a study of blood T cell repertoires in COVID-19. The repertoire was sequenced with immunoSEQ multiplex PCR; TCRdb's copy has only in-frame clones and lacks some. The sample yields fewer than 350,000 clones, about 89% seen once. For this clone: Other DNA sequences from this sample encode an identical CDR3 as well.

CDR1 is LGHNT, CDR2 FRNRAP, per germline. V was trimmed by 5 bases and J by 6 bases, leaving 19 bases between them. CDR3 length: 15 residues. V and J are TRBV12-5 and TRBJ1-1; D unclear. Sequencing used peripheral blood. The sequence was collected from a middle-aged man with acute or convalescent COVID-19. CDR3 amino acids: CASGPPPARGSEAFF. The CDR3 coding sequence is TGTGCTAGTGGTCCTCCCCCGGCCCGAGGGTCTGAAGCTTTCTTT.